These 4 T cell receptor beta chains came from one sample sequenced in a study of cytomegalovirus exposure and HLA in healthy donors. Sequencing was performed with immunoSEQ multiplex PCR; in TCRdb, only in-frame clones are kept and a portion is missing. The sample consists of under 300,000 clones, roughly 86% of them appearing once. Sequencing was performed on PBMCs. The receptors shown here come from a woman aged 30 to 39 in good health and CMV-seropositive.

The CDR3 coding sequence is TGTGCCAGCAGCATGGGACTAGCGGGAAGATTAGGGCTGTTTTTT. Translation gives CASSMGLAGRLGLFF. V is TRBV5-6 and J is TRBJ2-2; 13 bases line up with TRBD2. Germline CDR1 is SGHDT and CDR2 is YYEEEE. CDR3 length: 15 amino acids. V dropped 4 bases and J dropped 13; count of bases not matched to a gene: 10.

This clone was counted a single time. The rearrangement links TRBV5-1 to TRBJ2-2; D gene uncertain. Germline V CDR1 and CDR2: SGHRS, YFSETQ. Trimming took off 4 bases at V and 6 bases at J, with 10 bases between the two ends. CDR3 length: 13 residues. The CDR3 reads CASSQVNPGELFF. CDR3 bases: TGCGCCAGCAGCCAGGTCAACCCCGGGGAGCTGTTTTTT.

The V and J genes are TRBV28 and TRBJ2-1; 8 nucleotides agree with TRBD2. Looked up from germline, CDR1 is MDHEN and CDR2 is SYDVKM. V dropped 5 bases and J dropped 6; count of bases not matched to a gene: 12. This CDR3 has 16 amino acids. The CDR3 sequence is CASSPHASGRGNEQFF. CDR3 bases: TGTGCCAGCAGTCCACACGCTAGCGGGCGGGGCAATGAGCAGTTCTTC.

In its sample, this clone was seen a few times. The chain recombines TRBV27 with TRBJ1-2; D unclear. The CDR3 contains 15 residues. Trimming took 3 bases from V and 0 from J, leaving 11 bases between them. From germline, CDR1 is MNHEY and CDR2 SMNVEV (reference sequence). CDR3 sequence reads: CASSFGSGTNYGYTF. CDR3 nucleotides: TGTGCCAGCAGTTTCGGGAGCGGAACTAACTATGGCTACACCTTC.